The 3 T cell receptor beta chains presented below share a single source sample, sequenced in a study of cytomegalovirus exposure and HLA in healthy donors. The PCR had 60 Vbeta and 13 Jbeta primers. Profiling relied on immunoSEQ multiplex PCR, and the TCRdb table lists in-frame clones only, not all of them. The sample carries about 160,000 clones, around three quarters recorded once. Sequencing was carried out using PBMCs. These receptors were taken from a woman between 40 and 50 years old in good health and CMV-seronegative.

The J gene is TRBJ2-7, the V gene TRBV2, with 10 bases fitting TRBD2. The ends lost 0 bases at V and 3 bases at J; junction bases unmatched: 5. Germline V CDR1 and CDR2: SNHLY, FYNNEI. This CDR3 contains 16 residues. The CDR3 region has the DNA TGTGCCAGCAGTGAAGCGGGGAGCGGGAGGGACTACGAGCAGTACTTC. This codes for CASSEAGSGRDYEQYF.

This chain links TRBV5-1 with TRBJ2-7; D possibly corresponds to TRBD1 (5 bases). Per the germline V gene, CDR1 is SGHRS and CDR2 is YFSETQ. The CDR3 length is 17 residues. V shed 1 base and J shed 3 bases, with 20 bases lying between them. CDR3 in amino acids: CASSLWSGRERVYEQYF. As DNA, the CDR3 is TGCGCCAGCAGCTTGTGGTCGGGCAGGGAAAGGGTCTACGAGCAGTACTTC.

There are a few counts of this clone. The CDR3: CASSPGTGAAYEQYF. The CDR3 nucleotides are TGTGCCAGCAGCCCCGGTACAGGGGCCGCCTACGAGCAGTACTTC. The rearrangement links TRBV7-8 to TRBJ2-7; TRBD1 agrees at 7 bases. The CDR3 sequence is 15 residues long. The germline V gene has CDR1 SGHVS and CDR2 FQNEAQ. Trimming took 5 bases from V and 2 from J; bases not matched to a gene: 9.